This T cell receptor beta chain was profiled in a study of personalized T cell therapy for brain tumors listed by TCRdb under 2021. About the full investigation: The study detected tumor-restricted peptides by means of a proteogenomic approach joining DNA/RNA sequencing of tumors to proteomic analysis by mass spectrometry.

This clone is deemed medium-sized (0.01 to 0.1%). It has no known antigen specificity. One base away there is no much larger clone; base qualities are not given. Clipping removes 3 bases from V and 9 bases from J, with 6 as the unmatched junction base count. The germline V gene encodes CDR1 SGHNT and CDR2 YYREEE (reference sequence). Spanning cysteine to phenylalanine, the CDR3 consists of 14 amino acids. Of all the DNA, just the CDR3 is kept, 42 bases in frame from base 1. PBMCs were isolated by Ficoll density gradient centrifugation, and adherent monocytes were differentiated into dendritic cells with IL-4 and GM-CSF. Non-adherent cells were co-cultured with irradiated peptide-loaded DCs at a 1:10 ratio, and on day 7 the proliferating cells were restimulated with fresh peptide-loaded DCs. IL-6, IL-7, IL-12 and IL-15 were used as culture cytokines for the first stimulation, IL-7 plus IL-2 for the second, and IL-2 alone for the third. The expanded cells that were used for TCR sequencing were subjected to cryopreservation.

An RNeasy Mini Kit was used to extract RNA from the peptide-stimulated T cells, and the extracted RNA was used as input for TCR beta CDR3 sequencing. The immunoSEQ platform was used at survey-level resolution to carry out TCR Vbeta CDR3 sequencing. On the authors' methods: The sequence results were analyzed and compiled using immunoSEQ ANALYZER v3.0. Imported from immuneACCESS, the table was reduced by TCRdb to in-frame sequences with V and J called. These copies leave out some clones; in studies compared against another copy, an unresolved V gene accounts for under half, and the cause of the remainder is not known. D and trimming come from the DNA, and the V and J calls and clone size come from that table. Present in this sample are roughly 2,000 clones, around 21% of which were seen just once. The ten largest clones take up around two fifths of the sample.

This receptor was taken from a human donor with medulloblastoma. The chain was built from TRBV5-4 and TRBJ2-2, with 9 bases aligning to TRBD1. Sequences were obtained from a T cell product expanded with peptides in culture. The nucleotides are TGTGCCAGCAGCTCAAACAGGGGGCAGCGGGAGCTGTTTTTT. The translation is CASSSNRGQRELFF.